Listed here are 21 T cell receptor beta chains from one sample, sequenced in a study of T-cell memory formation after mild COVID-19. TCRdb reprocessed the 5' RACE reads with MiXCR, giving one entry per CDR3 protein. The sample shows hundreds of thousands of distinct CDR3 sequences, about 16% of them seen only once. What was sequenced was PBMCs or a T cell subset sorted from them (not recorded which). The receptors were sampled from a man aged 18 to 35 who had mild COVID-19 (a few samples of this study predate the infection). Cell type and time point are not known.

V usage is TRBV5-1 and J usage is TRBJ2-1; 10 positions agree with TRBD2. Trimming cost V 0 bases and J 6 bases; bases outside gene matches: 3. Germline CDR1 SGHRS, CDR2 YFSETQ. CDR3 length equals 15 residues. This chain's CDR3 is CASSLALAGANEQFF. The CDR3 bases are TGCGCCAGCAGCTTGGCCCTAGCGGGGGCCAATGAGCAGTTCTTC.

This clonotype came up many times. The DNA of the CDR3 is TGTGCCAGCAGCCCCATGGGGATTAGCGGGGGGGGCCAAGAGACCCAGTACTTC. It yields the protein CASSPMGISGGGQETQYF. V gene TRBV7-2 combines with J gene TRBJ2-5; 11 bases are shared with TRBD2. The CDR3 consists of 18 residues. Trimming cost V 5 bases and J 1 base; bases outside gene matches: 12. The germline gives CDR1 SGHTA, CDR2 FQGNSA.

This clonotype was observed at least ten times. The chain has TRBV29-1 and TRBJ2-2; weak D call: TRBD1 (6 bases). The CDR3 spans 13 residues. The germline gives CDR1 SQVTM, CDR2 ANQGSEA. The V end lost 3 bases, the J end lost 1 base, and 6 bases lay between the germline ends. CDR3 nucleotides: TGCAGCGTTGAGGGACAGAACACCGGGGAGCTGTTTTTT. Its translation is CSVEGQNTGELFF.

This clonotype has a handful of counts. V is TRBV6-5 and J is TRBJ1-5; D ambiguous. Trimming took off 2 bases at V and 2 bases at J, with 7 bases between the two ends. The CDR3 consists of 14 residues. Germline CDR1 reads MNHEY; CDR2 reads SVGAGI. CDR3: CASSYGEGNQPQHF. As DNA, the CDR3 is TGTGCCAGCAGTTACGGGGAGGGCAATCAGCCCCAGCATTTT.

This clonotype appeared once. The chain carries TRBV11-3 and TRBJ2-1; D remains unclear. V lost 0 bases and J lost 6, with 9 bases in between. The CDR3 has 14 amino acids. Germline CDR1 SGHNT, CDR2 YENEEA. As DNA, the CDR3 is TGTGCCAGCAGCTTAGAAGGGTTCAGCAATGAGCAGTTCTTC. This codes for CASSLEGFSNEQFF.

This clonotype was seen many times. The chain is built from TRBV6-5 and TRBJ2-2, with TRBD1 matching over 8 bases. CDR1 is MNHEY and CDR2 is SVGAGI in the germline V gene. The CDR3 consists of 16 residues. V dropped 2 bases and J dropped 7; count of bases not matched to a gene: 9. The CDR3 DNA reads TGTGCCAGCAGTTACACCTCAAACAGGGGGAGCGGGGAGCTGTTTTTT. This translates into CASSYTSNRGSGELFF.

The V and J genes are TRBV20-1 and TRBJ1-1; 7 positions match TRBD1. This CDR3 spans 14 amino acids. V shed 2 bases, J shed 4 bases, and the junction held 7 bases outside the gene matches. Per germline, CDR1 DFQATT and CDR2 SNEGSKA (reference sequence). The CDR3 DNA reads as TGCAGTGCTAGAAAAACGACAGGGCCCACTGAAGCTTTCTTT. This sequence encodes CSARKTTGPTEAFF.

This clonotype turned up a few times. This chain uses TRBV6-1 with TRBJ2-7; D is undetermined. This CDR3 is 13 amino acids long. Germline CDR1 is MNHNS and CDR2 is SASEGT. Trimming took 6 bases from V and 2 from J, leaving 11 bases between them. CDR3 region: CASRNGPTYEQYV. The CDR3 coding sequence is TGTGCCAGCAGGAACGGGCCCACCTACGAGCAGTACGTC.

V usage is TRBV7-3 and J usage is TRBJ2-5, with TRBD1 matching over 9 bases. Losses at the gene ends were 4 bases for V and 2 bases for J; bases not matched to a gene: 5. Germline V CDR1 and CDR2: SGHTA, FQGTGA. This CDR3 region has 15 residues. The CDR3 loop is CASSSTGGLQETQYF. CDR3 DNA: TGTGCCAGCAGCTCGACAGGGGGACTTCAAGAGACCCAGTACTTC.

This clonotype was detected only a few times. The chain carries TRBV19 and TRBJ1-1; no clear D gene. The CDR3 is 11 residues long. Trimming shortened V by 8 bases and J by 4 bases, and 8 bases separated the two germline ends. CDR1 and CDR2 (germline): LNHDA, SQIVND (reference sequence). The CDR3 protein is CASLKSTEAFF. The CDR3 bases are TGTGCCAGTCTGAAGAGCACTGAAGCTTTCTTT.

This chain uses TRBV19 with TRBJ1-2; TRBD1 matches 7 bases. Germline V gene lookup returns CDR1 LNHDA and CDR2 SQIVND (reference sequence). V lost 11 bases to trimming and J lost 4 bases; unmatched junction nucleotides: 13. This CDR3 has 14 amino acids. The DNA of the CDR3 is TGTGCCTGTCGGCCTTTGGGACAGACCTATGGCTACACCTTC. It is translated as CACRPLGQTYGYTF. The entire variable domain, with the rest obtained from reference TRBV19 and TRBJ1-2, is as follows: DGGITQSPKYLFRKEGQNVTLSCEQNLNHDAMYWYRQDPGQGLRLIYYSQIVNDFQKGDIAEGYSVSREKKESFPLTVTSAQKNPTAFYLCACRPLGQTYGYTFGSGTRLTVV.

This clonotype has ten or more counts. Here the CDR3 reads CASSRHRGETQYF. The CDR3 DNA sequence: TGCGCCAGCAGCCGACACCGAGGGGAGACCCAGTACTTC. The chain is built from TRBV4-3 and TRBJ2-5, with D perhaps TRBD2 (5 bases). CDR1 LGHNA and CDR2 YSLEER come from the germline V gene. This CDR3 comprises 13 residues. V was pared by 4 bases and J by 5 bases, with 11 bases between.

This clonotype was seen a handful of times. The chain carries TRBV2 and TRBJ1-5; D is ambiguous. Trimming pared 3 bases from V and 1 base from J, leaving 7 bases between. This CDR3 has 14 amino acids. Looked up from germline, CDR1 is SNHLY and CDR2 is FYNNEI. CDR3 DNA sequence: TGTGCCAGCAGTGACATCGTCAGCAATCAGCCCCAGCATTTT. The encoded protein is CASSDIVSNQPQHF.

This clonotype was seen a handful of times. The genes are TRBV6-5 and TRBJ2-3, with D unresolved. V dropped 11 bases and J dropped 3 bases, with 6 bases sitting between them. The V gene's germline CDR1 is MNHEY and CDR2 SVGAGI. The CDR3 is 10 amino acids. CDR3 bases: TGTGCCGTGGGAACAGATACGCAGTATTTT. As protein: CAVGTDTQYF.

This chain joins TRBV3-1 and TRBJ1-2; maybe TRBD1 (6 bases). In germline, CDR1 is LGHDT, CDR2 YNNKEL (reference sequence). V was shortened by 5 bases and J by 7 bases, with 14 bases between the two germline ends. This CDR3 comprises 13 residues. CDR3 bases: TGTGCCAGCAGCAGTCTTGGCAGGGGTGGCTACACCTTC. Translated: CASSSLGRGGYTF.

There are a few counts of this clonotype. The V call is TRBV6-2 or TRBV6-3, the J call TRBJ2-1; D might be TRBD1 (6 bases). The V end was cut by 6 bases, the J end by 4 bases, with 13 bases between. The germline CDR1 and CDR2 sequences are MNHEY and SVGEGT. The CDR3 spans 14 residues. CDR3: CASRVKGGYNEQFF. The DNA for the CDR3 is TGTGCCAGCAGAGTCAAAGGGGGTTACAATGAGCAGTTCTTC.

A few counts support this clonotype. The chain couples TRBV9 to TRBJ2-5, with a weak D call TRBD2 (7 bases). Trimming took off 4 bases at V and 5 bases at J, with 21 bases between the two ends. CDR1 and CDR2 (germline): SGDLS, YYNGEE. This CDR3 has 16 amino acids. CDR3: CASSLGKGGAEETQYF. CDR3 DNA sequence: TGTGCCAGCAGCCTCGGAAAGGGGGGGGCAGAGGAGACCCAGTACTTC.

The chain links TRBV4-2 to TRBJ1-5, with TRBD1 matching 11 bases. Looked up from germline, CDR1 is LGHNA and CDR2 is YNFKEQ. V lost 4 bases, J lost 8 bases, and 7 bases stayed unmatched. The CDR3 is made up of 15 amino acids. In DNA form, the CDR3 reads TGTGCCAGCAGCCGACCCGGACAGGGGGCCGAGCCCCAGCATTTT. Translation: CASSRPGQGAEPQHF.

CDR3 coding DNA: TGTGCCACCAGCAGAGTGCTCGGGACAGGGATTAGTGCAGATACGCAGTATTTT. Protein: CATSRVLGTGISADTQYF. The chain links TRBV15 to TRBJ2-3; 9 nucleotides align to TRBD1. Germline CDR1 and CDR2: LNHNV and YYDKDF (reference sequence). V lost 1 base and J lost 4; bases outside the gene matches: 12. The CDR3 totals 18 residues.

This clonotype showed up just a few times. V gene TRBV9 combines with J gene TRBJ2-3; possible D gene TRBD1, 6 bases. Trimming pared 0 bases from V and 6 bases from J, leaving 8 bases between. Germline loops: CDR1 SGDLS, CDR2 YYNGEE. The CDR3 totals 13 residues. CDR3 sequence: CASSVDQGDTQYF. In DNA form, the CDR3 reads TGTGCCAGCAGCGTAGATCAGGGGGATACGCAGTATTTT.

This clonotype has at least ten counts. The chain carries TRBV6-5 and TRBJ2-3; the D is unclear. V lost 4 bases to trimming and J lost 7 bases, with 9 bases between them. Germline loops: CDR1 MNHEY, CDR2 SVGAGI. The CDR3 sequence is 12 residues long. The DNA of the CDR3 is TGTGCCAGCAGTTCGATTGAGTATACGCAGTATTTT. It encodes CASSSIEYTQYF.